The rows below give T cell receptor beta chains drawn from one sample of a study of blood T cell repertoires in COVID-19. The table came from immunoSEQ multiplex PCR; TCRdb's copy has only in-frame clones and leaves some out. Of 200,000 to 250,000 clones listed, around 84% were seen once; the top ten hold 15% to 20%. Sequenced sample: peripheral blood. The receptors were gathered from a woman over 75 with active or convalescent COVID-19. The CDR3 runs from the conserved cysteine through the conserved F or W. D genes are given only for firm matches. Clone size is stated in some rows and not others, as once, few, many or a class when expanded.

v_call	d_call	j_call	clone_size	cdr3_aa	cdr3_nt
TRBV10-3	TRBD2	TRBJ2-2	once	CAISESGLAGVKYRELFF	TGTGCCATCAGTGAGTCGGGGCTAGCGGGAGTTAAGTACCGGGAGCTGTTTTTT
TRBV18	-	TRBJ1-2	-	CASSPVPDRTNYGYTF	TGTGCCAGCTCACCGGTCCCGGACAGAACTAACTATGGCTACACCTTC
TRBV7-2	TRBD2	TRBJ2-1	once	CASSLRDRGASGKNEQFF	TGTGCCAGCAGCTTAAGGGATCGGGGGGCTAGCGGGAAGAATGAGCAGTTCTTC
TRBV11-3	-	TRBJ2-1	-	CASSYSGVSGYNEQFF	TGTGCCAGCAGCTACTCAGGGGTTTCGGGATACAATGAGCAGTTCTTC
TRBV4-1	TRBD1	TRBJ1-5	-	CASSQGGQVTQQSAQHF	TGCGCCAGCAGCCAAGGCGGACAGGTAACGCAGCAATCAGCCCAGCATTTT
TRBV7-3	TRBD1	TRBJ2-1	-	CASSFGTGSSEQFF	TGTGCCAGCAGCTTCGGGACAGGGAGCAGTGAGCAGTTCTTC
TRBV27	-	TRBJ2-1	-	CASSPDPRYNEQFF	TGTGCCAGCAGTCCGGATCCTAGGTACAATGAGCAGTTCTTC
TRBV28	TRBD1	TRBJ1-5	once	CPSILKYHDRGINQPQHF	TGTCCCAGCATTTTAAAATATCACGACAGGGGGATCAATCAGCCCCAGCATTTT
TRBV7-3	-	TRBJ1-1	-	CASSLTRATEAFF	TGTGCCAGCAGCTTAACCAGGGCCACTGAAGCTTTCTTT
TRBV7-2	-	TRBJ2-7	few	CASSLRQGTGEQYF	TGTGCCAGCAGCTTACGTCAGGGGACGGGCGAGCAGTACTTC
TRBV5-1	-	TRBJ1-1	-	CASSRSVQGANTEAFF	TGCGCCAGCAGCAGATCGGTCCAGGGCGCGAACACTGAAGCTTTCTTT
TRBV30	-	TRBJ1-3	-	CAWSSGAGNTIYF	TGTGCCTGGAGTTCAGGGGCCGGAAACACCATATATTTT
TRBV19	TRBD2	TRBJ2-5	-	CASKASIAGGSQETQYF	TGTGCCAGTAAGGCTTCTATAGCGGGAGGATCTCAAGAGACCCAGTACTTC
TRBV7-7	TRBD1	TRBJ2-3	-	CASSPGTASTDTQYF	TGTGCTAGCAGCCCCGGGACAGCTAGCACAGATACGCAGTATTTT
TRBV6-5	TRBD1	TRBJ1-4	-	CASSPGDRPHEKLFF	TGTGCCAGCAGTCCAGGGGACAGGCCACATGAAAAACTGTTTTTT
TRBV6-5	TRBD1	TRBJ2-7	once	CASSYESGQGAHEQYF	TGTGCCAGCAGTTACGAATCGGGACAGGGTGCCCACGAGCAGTACTTC
TRBV5-1	TRBD2	TRBJ2-5	-	CASSLPLAGVEETQYF	TGCGCCAGCAGCCTGCCCCTAGCGGGAGTTGAGGAGACCCAGTACTTC
TRBV2	TRBD2	TRBJ2-1	-	CATGGTHSYNEQFF	TGTGCCACCGGGGGGACCCACTCCTACAATGAGCAGTTCTTC
TRBV7-9	-	TRBJ2-1	few	CASTLTRNSGLYNEQFF	TGTGCCAGCACCCTCACCCGGAATAGCGGTCTTTACAATGAGCAGTTCTTC
TRBV9	-	TRBJ2-2	-	CASSVGRVPGELFF	TGTGCCAGCAGCGTAGGCCGGGTTCCCGGGGAGCTGTTTTTT
TRBV30	-	TRBJ1-1	-	CAWSSWGDGLGAFF	TGTGCCTGGAGTTCCTGGGGGGATGGGCTAGGAGCTTTCTTT
TRBV11-3	-	TRBJ2-1	-	CASGYRGKTGEQFF	TGTGCCAGCGGTTACCGGGGTAAAACGGGGGAGCAGTTCTTC
TRBV10-3	-	TRBJ1-6	-	CAISEKGASFALHF	TGTGCCATCAGTGAGAAAGGGGCTTCCTTTGCCCTCCACTTT
TRBV11-2	TRBD1	TRBJ2-3	-	CASSGTGIADTQYF	TGTGCCAGCAGCGGGACAGGGATCGCAGATACGCAGTATTTT
TRBV5-1	TRBD1	TRBJ1-4	-	CASSFGTGGEKLFF	TGCGCCAGCAGCTTTGGGACAGGGGGCGAAAAACTGTTTTTT
TRBV19	TRBD1	TRBJ2-3	-	CASSPQGVRGTDTQYF	TGTGCCAGTAGTCCCCAGGGGGTTCGGGGCACAGATACGCAGTATTTT
TRBV6-5	-	TRBJ1-2	-	CASSFSGSYGYTF	TGTGCCAGCAGTTTCTCGGGCAGCTATGGCTACACCTTC
TRBV12-3/TRBV12-4	TRBD2	TRBJ2-1	-	CASSPGLAKFF	TGTGCCAGCAGTCCCGGACTAGCCAAGTTCTTC
TRBV29-1	-	TRBJ1-1	-	CSASRGTNTEAFF	TGCAGCGCCTCGAGAGGAACGAACACTGAAGCTTTCTTT
TRBV19	-	TRBJ1-5	once	CASSIEGRDNPIVYSNQPQHF	TGTGCCAGTAGTATAGAGGGCCGGGACAACCCCATCGTGTATAGCAATCAGCCCCAGCATTTT
TRBV7-3	-	TRBJ2-2	-	CASSSGGELFF	TGTGCCAGCAGCTCGGGCGGGGAGCTGTTTTTT
TRBV24-1	TRBD2	TRBJ2-3	-	CATSEGTSGFTDTQYF	TGTGCCACCAGTGAAGGGACTAGCGGCTTCACAGATACGCAGTATTTT
TRBV24-1	TRBD1	TRBJ2-3	-	CATSGRQGLDTQYF	TGTGCCACCAGTGGGAGACAGGGGCTCGATACGCAGTATTTT
TRBV5-1	TRBD1	TRBJ1-1	once	CASSPGQRNTEAFF	TGCGCCAGCAGCCCGGGACAGAGGAACACTGAAGCTTTCTTT
TRBV7-9	TRBD1	TRBJ2-2	-	CASSLTGRGTGELFF	TGTGCCAGCAGCTTGACAGGGCGCGGCACCGGGGAGCTGTTTTTT
TRBV2	TRBD1	TRBJ1-2	-	CASSDRGLNGYTF	TGTGCCAGCAGTGATAGGGGGCTTAATGGCTACACCTTC
TRBV20-1	-	TRBJ2-3	few	CSASSTDRDTQYF	TGCAGTGCTAGTTCTACAGACAGAGATACGCAGTATTTT
TRBV24-1	TRBD1	TRBJ2-7	-	CATSGGDRATYEQYF	TGTGCCACCAGTGGGGGGGACAGGGCCACCTACGAGCAGTACTTC
TRBV5-8	-	TRBJ1-5	few	CASSLGFLPQHF	TGTGCCAGCAGCTTGGGTTTTCTGCCCCAGCATTTT
TRBV7-2	-	TRBJ2-3	-	CASSLRALTDTQYF	TGTGCCAGCAGCCTCCGAGCGCTGACAGATACGCAGTATTTT
TRBV4-3	-	TRBJ1-3	-	CASSQEYSRAGNTIYF	TGCGCCAGCAGCCAAGAATACTCGAGGGCTGGAAACACCATATATTTT
TRBV19	TRBD2	TRBJ2-7	-	CASSLEAGTSYEQYF	TGTGCCAGTAGTTTAGAGGCCGGGACTAGTTACGAGCAGTACTTC
TRBV10-3	-	TRBJ1-5	-	CATSRGNQPQHF	TGTGCCACCTCACGGGGCAATCAGCCCCAGCATTTT
TRBV6-5	-	TRBJ1-3	-	CASSRGYGNTIYF	TGTGCCAGCAGCAGGGGTTATGGAAACACCATATATTTT
TRBV10-3	-	TRBJ1-1	-	CAISESGGTEAFF	TGTGCCATCAGTGAGTCCGGGGGCACTGAAGCTTTCTTT
TRBV27	-	TRBJ1-1	-	CASSSSRGTEAFF	TGTGCCAGCAGTTCCTCCCGGGGGACGGAAGCTTTCTTT
TRBV28	TRBD1	TRBJ2-1	-	CASSLPGTGGLNEQFF	TGTGCCAGCAGTTTACCCGGGACAGGGGGCCTCAATGAGCAGTTCTTC
TRBV5-1	TRBD1	TRBJ2-1	-	CASSLVGTDYNEQFF	TGCGCCAGCAGCTTGGTAGGGACAGATTACAATGAGCAGTTCTTC
TRBV9	-	TRBJ1-1	-	CASTAGLNTEAFF	TGTGCCAGCACGGCAGGGCTGAACACTGAAGCTTTCTTT
TRBV7-3	TRBD2	TRBJ2-7	-	CASSQTPGTSGFEQYF	TGTGCCAGCAGCCAAACCCCCGGGACTAGCGGATTCGAGCAGTACTTC